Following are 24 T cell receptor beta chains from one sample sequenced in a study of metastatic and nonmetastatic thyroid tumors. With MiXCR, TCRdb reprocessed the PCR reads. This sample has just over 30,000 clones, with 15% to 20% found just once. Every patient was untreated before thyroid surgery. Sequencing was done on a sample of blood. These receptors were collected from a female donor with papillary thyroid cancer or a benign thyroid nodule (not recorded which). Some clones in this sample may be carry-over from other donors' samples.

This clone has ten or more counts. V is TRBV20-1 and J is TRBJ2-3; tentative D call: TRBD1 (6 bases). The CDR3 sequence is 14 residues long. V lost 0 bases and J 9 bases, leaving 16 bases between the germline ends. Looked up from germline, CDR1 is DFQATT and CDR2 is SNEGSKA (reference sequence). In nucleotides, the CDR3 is TGCAGTGCTAGAGATCCAGGGGATTGGTTGACGCAGTATTTT. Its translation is CSARDPGDWLTQYF.

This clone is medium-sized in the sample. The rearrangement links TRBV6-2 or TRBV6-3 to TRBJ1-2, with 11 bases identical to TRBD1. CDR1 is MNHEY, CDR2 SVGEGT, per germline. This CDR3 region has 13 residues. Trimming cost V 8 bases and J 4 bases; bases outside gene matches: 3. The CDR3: CASWTGGTYGYTF. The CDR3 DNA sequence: TGTGCCAGCTGGACAGGGGGCACCTATGGCTACACCTTC.

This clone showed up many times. Here the CDR3 reads CASSLSRGNTGELFF. The CDR3 DNA follows: TGTGCCAGCAGTTTATCCAGGGGAAACACCGGGGAGCTGTTTTTT. The V gene is TRBV27, the J gene TRBJ2-2; D perhaps matches TRBD1 (6 bases). The CDR3 is made up of 15 amino acids. The V and J ends lost 0 bases and 2 bases respectively, with 7 bases between them. In germline, CDR1 is MNHEY, CDR2 SMNVEV (reference sequence).

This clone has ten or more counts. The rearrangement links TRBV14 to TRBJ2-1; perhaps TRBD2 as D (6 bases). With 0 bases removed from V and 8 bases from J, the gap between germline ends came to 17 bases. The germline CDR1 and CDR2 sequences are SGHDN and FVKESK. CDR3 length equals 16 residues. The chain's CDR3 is CASSQDPGRWRDEQFF. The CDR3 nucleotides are TGTGCCAGCAGCCAAGATCCGGGACGGTGGAGGGATGAGCAGTTCTTC.

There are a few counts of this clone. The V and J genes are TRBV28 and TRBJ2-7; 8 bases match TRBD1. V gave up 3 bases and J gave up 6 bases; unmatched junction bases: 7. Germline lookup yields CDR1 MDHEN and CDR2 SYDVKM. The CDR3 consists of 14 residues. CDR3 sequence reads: CASSLSDREGEQYF. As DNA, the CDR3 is TGTGCCAGCAGTTTGTCGGACAGGGAAGGCGAGCAGTACTTC.

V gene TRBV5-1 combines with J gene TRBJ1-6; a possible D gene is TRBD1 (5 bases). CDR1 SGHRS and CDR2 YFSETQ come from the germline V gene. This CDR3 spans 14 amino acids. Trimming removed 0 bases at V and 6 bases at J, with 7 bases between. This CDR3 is CASSLDGGNSPLHF. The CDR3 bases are TGCGCCAGCAGCTTGGATGGGGGTAATTCACCCCTCCACTTT.

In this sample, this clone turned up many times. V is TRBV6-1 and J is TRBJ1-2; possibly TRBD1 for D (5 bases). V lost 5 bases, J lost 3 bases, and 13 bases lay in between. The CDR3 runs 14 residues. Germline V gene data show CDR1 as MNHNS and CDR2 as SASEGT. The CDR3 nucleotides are TGTGCCAGCAGTTTAGGACAAGTGGACTATGGCTACACCTTC. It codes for CASSLGQVDYGYTF.

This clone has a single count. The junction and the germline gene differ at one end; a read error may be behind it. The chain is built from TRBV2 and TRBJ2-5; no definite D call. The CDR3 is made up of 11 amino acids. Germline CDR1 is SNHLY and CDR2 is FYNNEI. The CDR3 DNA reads TGTGCCAGCAGTCAGCAAGAGACCCAGAACTTC. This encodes CASSQQETQNF.

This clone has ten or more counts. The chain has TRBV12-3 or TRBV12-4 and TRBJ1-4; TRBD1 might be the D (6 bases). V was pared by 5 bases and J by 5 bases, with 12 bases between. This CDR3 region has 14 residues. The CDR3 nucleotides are TGTGCCAGCAGTCCAGACAGGTCAAATGAAAAACTGTTTTTT. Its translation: CASSPDRSNEKLFF.

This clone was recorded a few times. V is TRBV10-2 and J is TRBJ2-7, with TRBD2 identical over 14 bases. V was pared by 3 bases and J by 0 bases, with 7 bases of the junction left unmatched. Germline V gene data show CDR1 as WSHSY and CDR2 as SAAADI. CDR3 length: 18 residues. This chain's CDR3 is CASSDQGTSGGLSYEQYF. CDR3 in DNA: TGCGCCAGCAGTGACCAGGGGACTAGCGGGGGACTCTCCTACGAGCAGTACTTC.

The chain's CDR3 is CASSFLTSGRVNEQFF. CDR3 DNA: TGTGCCAGCAGCTTCCTGACTAGCGGGAGGGTTAATGAGCAGTTCTTC. This sequence joins TRBV11-1 and TRBJ2-1; 14 nucleotides align to TRBD2. This CDR3 spans 16 amino acids. V was pared by 3 bases and J by 7 bases, with 5 bases of the junction left unmatched. Germline CDR1 and CDR2: SGHAT and FQDESV (reference sequence).

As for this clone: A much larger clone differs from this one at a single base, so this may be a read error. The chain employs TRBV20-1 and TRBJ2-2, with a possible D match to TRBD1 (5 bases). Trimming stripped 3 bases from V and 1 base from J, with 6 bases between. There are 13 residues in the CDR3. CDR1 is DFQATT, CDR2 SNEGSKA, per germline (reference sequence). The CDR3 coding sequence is TGCAGTGCTAGCAGGGTGAACACCGGGGAGCTGTTTTTT. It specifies CSASRVNTGELFF.

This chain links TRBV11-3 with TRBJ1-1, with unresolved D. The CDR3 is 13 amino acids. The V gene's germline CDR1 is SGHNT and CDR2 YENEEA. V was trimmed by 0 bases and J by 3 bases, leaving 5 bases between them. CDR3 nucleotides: TGTGCCAGCAGCTTAGATCGACACACTGAAGCTTTCTTT. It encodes CASSLDRHTEAFF.

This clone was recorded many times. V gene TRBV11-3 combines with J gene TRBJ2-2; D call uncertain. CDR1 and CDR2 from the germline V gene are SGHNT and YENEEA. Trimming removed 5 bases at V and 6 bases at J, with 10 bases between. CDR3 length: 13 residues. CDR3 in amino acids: CASSPTRAGELFF. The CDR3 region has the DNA TGTGCCAGCAGCCCTACCCGGGCCGGGGAGCTGTTTTTT.

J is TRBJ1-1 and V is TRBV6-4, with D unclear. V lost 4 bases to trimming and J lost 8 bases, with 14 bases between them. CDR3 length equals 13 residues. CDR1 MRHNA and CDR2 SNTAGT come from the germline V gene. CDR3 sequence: CASSAYGRQEAFF. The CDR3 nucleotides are TGTGCCAGCAGTGCTTACGGACGGCAGGAAGCTTTCTTT.

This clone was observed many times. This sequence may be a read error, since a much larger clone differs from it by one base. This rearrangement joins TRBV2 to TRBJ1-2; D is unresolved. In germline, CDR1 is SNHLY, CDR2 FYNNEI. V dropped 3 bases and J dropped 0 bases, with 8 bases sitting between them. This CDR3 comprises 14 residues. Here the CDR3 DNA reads TGTGCCAGCAGTGACCGGGTATCTAACTATGGCTACACCTTC. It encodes CASSDRVSNYGYTF. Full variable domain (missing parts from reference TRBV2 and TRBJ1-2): EPEVTQTPSHQVTQMGQEVILRCVPISNHLYFYWYRQILGQKVEFLVSFYNNEISEKSEIFDDQFSVERPDGSNFTLKIRSTKLEDSAMYFCASSDRVSNYGYTFGSGTRLTVV.

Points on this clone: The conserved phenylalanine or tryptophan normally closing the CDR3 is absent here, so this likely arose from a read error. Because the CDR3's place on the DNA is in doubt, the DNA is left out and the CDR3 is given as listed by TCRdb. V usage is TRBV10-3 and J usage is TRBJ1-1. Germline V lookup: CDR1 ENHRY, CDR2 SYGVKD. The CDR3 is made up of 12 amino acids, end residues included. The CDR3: CAISEDGTEAYY.

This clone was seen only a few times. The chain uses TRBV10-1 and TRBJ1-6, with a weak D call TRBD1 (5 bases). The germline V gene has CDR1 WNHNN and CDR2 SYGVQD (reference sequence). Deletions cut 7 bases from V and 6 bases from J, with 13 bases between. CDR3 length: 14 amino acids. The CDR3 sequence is CASTSGTPNSPLHF. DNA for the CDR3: TGCGCCAGCACCTCCGGGACGCCTAATTCACCCCTCCACTTT.

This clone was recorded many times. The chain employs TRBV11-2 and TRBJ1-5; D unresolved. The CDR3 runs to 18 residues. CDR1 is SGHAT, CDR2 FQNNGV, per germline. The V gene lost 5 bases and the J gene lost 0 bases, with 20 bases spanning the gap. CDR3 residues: CASSRDPALRASNQPQHF. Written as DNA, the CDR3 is TGTGCCAGCAGCCGCGACCCGGCGTTGAGGGCTAGCAATCAGCCCCAGCATTTT.

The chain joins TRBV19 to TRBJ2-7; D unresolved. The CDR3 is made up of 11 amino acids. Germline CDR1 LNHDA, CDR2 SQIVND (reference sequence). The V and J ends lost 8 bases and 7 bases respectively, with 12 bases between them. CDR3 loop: CASWSWIEQYF. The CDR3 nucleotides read TGTGCCAGTTGGTCTTGGATAGAGCAGTACTTC. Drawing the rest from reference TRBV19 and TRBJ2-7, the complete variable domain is DGGITQSPKYLFRKEGQNVTLSCEQNLNHDAMYWYRQDPGQGLRLIYYSQIVNDFQKGDIAEGYSVSREKKESFPLTVTSAQKNPTAFYLCASWSWIEQYFGPGTRLTVT.

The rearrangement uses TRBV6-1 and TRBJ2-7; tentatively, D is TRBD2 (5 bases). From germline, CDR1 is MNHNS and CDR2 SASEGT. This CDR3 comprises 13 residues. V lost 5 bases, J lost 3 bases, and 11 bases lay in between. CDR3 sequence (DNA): TGTGCCAGCAGTACGGGAACAAACTACGAGCAGTACTTC. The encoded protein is CASSTGTNYEQYF.

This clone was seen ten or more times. The CDR3 DNA sequence: TGTGCCAGCAGCTTAGACCGCCCTGTGGTCCGTACACAGGGGGGTAGGGTGAACATTCAGTACTTC. Translating it yields CASSLDRPVVRTQGGRVNIQYF. The chain combines TRBV11-2 with TRBJ2-4; 8 nucleotides agree with TRBD1. The germline V gene has CDR1 SGHAT and CDR2 FQNNGV. V was pared by 0 bases and J by 7 bases, with 26 bases of the junction left unmatched. This CDR3 spans 22 amino acids.

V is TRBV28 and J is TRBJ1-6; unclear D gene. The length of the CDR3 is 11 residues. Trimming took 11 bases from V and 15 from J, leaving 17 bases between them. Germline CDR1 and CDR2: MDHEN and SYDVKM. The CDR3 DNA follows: TGTGCCGGCCTGCCCGCTTGGGGCCTCCACTTT. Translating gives CAGLPAWGLHF. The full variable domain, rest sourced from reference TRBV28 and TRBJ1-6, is DVKVTQSSRYLVKRTGEKVFLECVQDMDHENMFWYRQDPGLGLRLIYFSYDVKMKEKGDIPEGYSVSREKKERFSLILESASTNQTSMYLCAGLPAWGLHFGNGTRLTVT.

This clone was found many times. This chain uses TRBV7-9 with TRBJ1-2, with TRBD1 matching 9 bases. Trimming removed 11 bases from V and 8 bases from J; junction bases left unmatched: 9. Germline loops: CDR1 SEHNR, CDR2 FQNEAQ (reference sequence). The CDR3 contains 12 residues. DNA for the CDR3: TGTGCCGGGTCGACAGGGGGTTACGGCTACACCTTC. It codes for CAGSTGGYGYTF. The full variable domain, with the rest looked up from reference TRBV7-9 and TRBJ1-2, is DTGVSQNPRHKITKRGQNVTFRCDPISEHNRLYWYRQTLGQGPEFLTYFQNEAQLEKSRLLSDRFSAERPKGSFSTLEIQRTEQGDSAMYLCAGSTGGYGYTFGSGTRLTVV.